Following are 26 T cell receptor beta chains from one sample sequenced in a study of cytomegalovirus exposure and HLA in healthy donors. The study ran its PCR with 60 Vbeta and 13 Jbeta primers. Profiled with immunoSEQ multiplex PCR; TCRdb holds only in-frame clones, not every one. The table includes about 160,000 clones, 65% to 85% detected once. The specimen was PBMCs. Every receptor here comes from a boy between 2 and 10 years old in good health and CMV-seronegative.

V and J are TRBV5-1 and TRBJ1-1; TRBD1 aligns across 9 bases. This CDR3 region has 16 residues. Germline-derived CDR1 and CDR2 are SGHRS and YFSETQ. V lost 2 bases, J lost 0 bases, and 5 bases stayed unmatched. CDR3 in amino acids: CASSFEGQGMNTEAFF. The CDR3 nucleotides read TGCGCCAGCAGCTTTGAAGGACAGGGGATGAACACTGAAGCTTTCTTT.

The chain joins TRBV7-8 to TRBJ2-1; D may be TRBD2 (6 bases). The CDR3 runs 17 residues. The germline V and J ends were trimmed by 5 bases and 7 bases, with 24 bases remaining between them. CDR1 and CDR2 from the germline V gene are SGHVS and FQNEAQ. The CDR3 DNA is TGTGCCAGCAGCCCCCACTTACCGGGACTTCAGAGTAATGAGCAGTTCTTC. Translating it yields CASSPHLPGLQSNEQFF.

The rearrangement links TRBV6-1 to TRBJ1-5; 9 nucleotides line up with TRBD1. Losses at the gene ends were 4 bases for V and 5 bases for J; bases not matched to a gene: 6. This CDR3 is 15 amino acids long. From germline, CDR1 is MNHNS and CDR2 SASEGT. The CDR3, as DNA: TGTGCCAGCAGTGGACGGACAGGGGAATATCAGCCCCAGCATTTT. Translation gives CASSGRTGEYQPQHF.

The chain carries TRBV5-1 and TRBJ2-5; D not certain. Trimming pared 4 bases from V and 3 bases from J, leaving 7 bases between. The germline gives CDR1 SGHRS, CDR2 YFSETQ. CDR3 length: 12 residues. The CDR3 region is CASSTDEETQYF. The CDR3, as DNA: TGCGCCAGCAGCACTGATGAAGAGACCCAGTACTTC.

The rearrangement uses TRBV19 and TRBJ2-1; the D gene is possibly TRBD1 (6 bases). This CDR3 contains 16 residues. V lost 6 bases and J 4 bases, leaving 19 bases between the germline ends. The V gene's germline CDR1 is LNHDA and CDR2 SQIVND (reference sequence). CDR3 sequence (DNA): TGTGCCAGTAGCAAGCGAACCGGGACAATATACAATGAGCAGTTCTTC. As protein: CASSKRTGTIYNEQFF.

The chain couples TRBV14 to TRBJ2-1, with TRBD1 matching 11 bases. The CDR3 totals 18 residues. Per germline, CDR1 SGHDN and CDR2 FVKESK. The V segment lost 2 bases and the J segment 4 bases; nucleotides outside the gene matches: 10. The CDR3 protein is CASSQTAGQGAWYNEQFF. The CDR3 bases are TGTGCCAGCAGCCAAACCGCCGGACAGGGGGCATGGTACAATGAGCAGTTCTTC. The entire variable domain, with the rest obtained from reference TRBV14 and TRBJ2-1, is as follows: EAGVTQFPSHSVIEKGQTVTLRCDPISGHDNLYWYRRVMGKEIKFLLHFVKESKQDESGMPNNRFLAERTGGTYSTLKVQPAELEDSGVYFCASSQTAGQGAWYNEQFFGPGTRLTVL.

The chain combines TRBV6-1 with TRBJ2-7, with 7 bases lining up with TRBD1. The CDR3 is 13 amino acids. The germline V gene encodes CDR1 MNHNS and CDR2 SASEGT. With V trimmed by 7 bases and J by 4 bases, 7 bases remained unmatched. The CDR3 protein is CASNYDRVYEQYV. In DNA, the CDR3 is TGTGCCAGCAATTACGACAGGGTGTACGAGCAGTACGTC.

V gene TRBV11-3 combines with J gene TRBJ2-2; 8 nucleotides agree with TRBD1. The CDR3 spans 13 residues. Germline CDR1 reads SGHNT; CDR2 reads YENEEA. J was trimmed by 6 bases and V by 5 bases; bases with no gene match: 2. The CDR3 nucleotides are TGTGCCAGCAGCGAACAGGGGGCCGGGGAGCTGTTTTTT. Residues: CASSEQGAGELFF.

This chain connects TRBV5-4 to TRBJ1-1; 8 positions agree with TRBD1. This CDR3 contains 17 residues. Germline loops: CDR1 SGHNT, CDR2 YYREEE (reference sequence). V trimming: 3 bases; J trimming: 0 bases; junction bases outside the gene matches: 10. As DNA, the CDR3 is TGTGCCAGCAGCTACGCCGGGACAGGAGTTATGAACACTGAAGCTTTCTTT. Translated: CASSYAGTGVMNTEAFF. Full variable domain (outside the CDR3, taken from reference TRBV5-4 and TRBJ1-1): ETGVTQSPTHLIKTRGQQVTLRCSSQSGHNTVSWYQQALGQGPQFIFQYYREEENGRGNFPPRFSGLQFPNYSSELNVNALELDDSALYLCASSYAGTGVMNTEAFFGQGTRLTVV.

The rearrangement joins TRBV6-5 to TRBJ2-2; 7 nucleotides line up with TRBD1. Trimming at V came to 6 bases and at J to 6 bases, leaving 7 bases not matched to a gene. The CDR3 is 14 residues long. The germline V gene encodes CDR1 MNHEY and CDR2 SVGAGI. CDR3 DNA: TGTGCCAGCAGAGACAGGGTGGGTCCCGGGGAGCTGTTTTTT. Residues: CASRDRVGPGELFF.

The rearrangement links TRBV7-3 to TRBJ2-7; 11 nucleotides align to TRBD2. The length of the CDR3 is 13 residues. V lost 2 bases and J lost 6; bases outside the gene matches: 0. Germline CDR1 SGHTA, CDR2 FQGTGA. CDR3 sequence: CASSLGLAGEQYF. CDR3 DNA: TGTGCCAGCAGCTTAGGACTAGCGGGCGAGCAGTACTTC. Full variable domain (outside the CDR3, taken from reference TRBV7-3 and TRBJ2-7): GAGVSQTPSNKVTEKGKYVELRCDPISGHTALYWYRQSLGQGPEFLIYFQGTGAADDSGLPNDRFFAVRPEGSVSTLKIQRTERGDSAVYLCASSLGLAGEQYFGPGTRLTVT.

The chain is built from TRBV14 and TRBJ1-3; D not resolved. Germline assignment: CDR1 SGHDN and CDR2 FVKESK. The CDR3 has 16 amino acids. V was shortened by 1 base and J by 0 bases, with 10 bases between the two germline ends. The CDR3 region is CASSQGQLYSGNTIYF. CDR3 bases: TGTGCCAGCAGCCAAGGTCAACTGTACTCTGGAAACACCATATATTTT.

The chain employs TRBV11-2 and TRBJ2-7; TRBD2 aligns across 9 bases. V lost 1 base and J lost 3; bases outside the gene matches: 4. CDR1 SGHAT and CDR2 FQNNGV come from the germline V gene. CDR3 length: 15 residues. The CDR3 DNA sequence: TGTGCCAGCAGCTTAGGCACTAGCGGGCTCTACGAGCAGTACGTC. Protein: CASSLGTSGLYEQYV.

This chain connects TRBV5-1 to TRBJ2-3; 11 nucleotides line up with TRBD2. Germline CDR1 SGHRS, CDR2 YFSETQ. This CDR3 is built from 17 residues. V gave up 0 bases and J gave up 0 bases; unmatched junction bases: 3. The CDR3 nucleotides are TGCGCCAGCAGCTTGGGTGGGACTAGCGGTAGCACAGATACGCAGTATTTT. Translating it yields CASSLGGTSGSTDTQYF.

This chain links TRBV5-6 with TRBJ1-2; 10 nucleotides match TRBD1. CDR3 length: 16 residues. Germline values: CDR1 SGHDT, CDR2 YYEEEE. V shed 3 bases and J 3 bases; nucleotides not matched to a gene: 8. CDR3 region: CASSSGTGDGDYGYTF. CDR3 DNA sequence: TGTGCCAGCAGCTCCGGGACAGGGGATGGTGACTATGGCTACACCTTC.

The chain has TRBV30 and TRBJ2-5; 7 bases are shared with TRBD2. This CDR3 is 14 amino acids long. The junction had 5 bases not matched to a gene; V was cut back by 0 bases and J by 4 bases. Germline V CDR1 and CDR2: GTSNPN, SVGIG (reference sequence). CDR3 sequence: CAWSVVWEGETQYF. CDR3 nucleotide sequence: TGTGCCTGGAGTGTAGTGTGGGAGGGAGAGACCCAGTACTTC.

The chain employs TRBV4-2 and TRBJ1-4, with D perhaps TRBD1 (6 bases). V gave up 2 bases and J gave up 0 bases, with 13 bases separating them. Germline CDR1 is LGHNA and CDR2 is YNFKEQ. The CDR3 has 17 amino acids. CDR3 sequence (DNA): TGTGCCAGCAGCCAAAGTAAGGGGGGGACAACTAATGAAAAACTGTTTTTT. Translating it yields CASSQSKGGTTNEKLFF.

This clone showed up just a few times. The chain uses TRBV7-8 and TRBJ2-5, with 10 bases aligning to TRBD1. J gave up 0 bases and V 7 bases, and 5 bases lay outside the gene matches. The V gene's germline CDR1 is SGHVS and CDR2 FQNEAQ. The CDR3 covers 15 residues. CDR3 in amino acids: CASTTGQGYQETQYF. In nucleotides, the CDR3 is TGTGCCAGCACAACGGGACAGGGGTACCAAGAGACCCAGTACTTC.

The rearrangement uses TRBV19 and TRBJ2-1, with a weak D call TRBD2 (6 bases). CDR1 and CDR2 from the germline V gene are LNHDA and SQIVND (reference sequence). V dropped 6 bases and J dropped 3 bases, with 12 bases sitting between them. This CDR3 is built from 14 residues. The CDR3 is CASRRTDYYNEQFF. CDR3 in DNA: TGTGCCAGTAGAAGGACGGACTACTACAATGAGCAGTTCTTC.

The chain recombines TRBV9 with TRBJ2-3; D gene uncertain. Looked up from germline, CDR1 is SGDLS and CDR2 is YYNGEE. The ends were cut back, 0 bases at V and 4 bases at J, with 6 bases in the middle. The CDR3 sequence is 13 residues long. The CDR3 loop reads CASSVDRADTQYF. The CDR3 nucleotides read TGTGCCAGCAGCGTAGATCGGGCAGATACGCAGTATTTT. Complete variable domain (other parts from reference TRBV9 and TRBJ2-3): DSGVTQTPKHLITATGQRVTLRCSPRSGDLSVYWYQQSLDQGLQFLIQYYNGEERAKGNILERFSAQQFPDLHSELNLSSLELGDSALYFCASSVDRADTQYFGPGTRLTVL.

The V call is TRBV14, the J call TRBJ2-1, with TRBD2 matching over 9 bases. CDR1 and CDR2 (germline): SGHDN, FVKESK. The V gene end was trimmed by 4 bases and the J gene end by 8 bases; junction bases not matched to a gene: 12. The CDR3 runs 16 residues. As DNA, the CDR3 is TGTGCCAGCAGCCCTAAGTGGCTAGCGGGGCGTGATGAGCAGTTCTTC. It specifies CASSPKWLAGRDEQFF.

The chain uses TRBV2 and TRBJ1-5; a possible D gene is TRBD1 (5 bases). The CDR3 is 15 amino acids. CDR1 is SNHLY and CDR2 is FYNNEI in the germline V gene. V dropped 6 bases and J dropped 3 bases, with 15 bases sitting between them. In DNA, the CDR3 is TGTGCCAGCAGGGAGCAGGGTGGAAACAATCAGCCCCAGCATTTT. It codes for CASREQGGNNQPQHF.

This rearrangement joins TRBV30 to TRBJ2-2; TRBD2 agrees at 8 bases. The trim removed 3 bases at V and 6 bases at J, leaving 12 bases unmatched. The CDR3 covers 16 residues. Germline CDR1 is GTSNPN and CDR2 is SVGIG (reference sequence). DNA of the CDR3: TGTGCCTGGAGGATCTTAGCGGGGCGTCTGGCCGGGGAGCTGTTTTTT. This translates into CAWRILAGRLAGELFF.

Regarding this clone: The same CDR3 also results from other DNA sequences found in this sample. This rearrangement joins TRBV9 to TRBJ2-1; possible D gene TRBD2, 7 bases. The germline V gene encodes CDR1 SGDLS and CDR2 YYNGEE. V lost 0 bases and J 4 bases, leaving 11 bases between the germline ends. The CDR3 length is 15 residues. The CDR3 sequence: CASSVGGGAYNEQFF. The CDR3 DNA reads TGTGCCAGCAGCGTAGGTGGGGGGGCGTACAATGAGCAGTTCTTC.

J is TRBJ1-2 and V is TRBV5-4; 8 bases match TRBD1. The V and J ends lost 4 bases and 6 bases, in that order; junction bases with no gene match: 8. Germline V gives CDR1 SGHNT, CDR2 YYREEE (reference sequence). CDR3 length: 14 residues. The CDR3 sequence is CASSRQGAIDGYTF. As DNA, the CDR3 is TGTGCCAGCAGCCGCCAGGGGGCGATTGATGGCTACACCTTC.

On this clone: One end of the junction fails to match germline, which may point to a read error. The CDR3 bases are TGTGCCAGTGATCGGAAGCCCCGGGACAGGGATTCCCCCTTC. It codes for CASDRKPRDRDSPF. The rearrangement joins TRBV19 to TRBJ1-2; 9 nucleotides align to TRBD1. The CDR3 spans 14 residues. CDR1 is LNHDA, CDR2 SQIVND, per germline (reference sequence).